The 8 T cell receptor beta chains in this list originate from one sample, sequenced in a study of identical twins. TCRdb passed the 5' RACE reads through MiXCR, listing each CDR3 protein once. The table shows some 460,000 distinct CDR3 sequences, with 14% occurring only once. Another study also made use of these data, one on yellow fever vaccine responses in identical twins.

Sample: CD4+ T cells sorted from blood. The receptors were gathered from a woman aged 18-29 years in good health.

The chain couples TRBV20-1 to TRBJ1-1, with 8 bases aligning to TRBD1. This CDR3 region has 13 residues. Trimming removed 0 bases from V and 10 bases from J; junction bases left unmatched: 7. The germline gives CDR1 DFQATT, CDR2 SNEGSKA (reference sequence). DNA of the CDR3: TGCAGTGCTAGAGATTTCCAGGGGGCGGCAGCTTTCTTT. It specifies CSARDFQGAAAFF.

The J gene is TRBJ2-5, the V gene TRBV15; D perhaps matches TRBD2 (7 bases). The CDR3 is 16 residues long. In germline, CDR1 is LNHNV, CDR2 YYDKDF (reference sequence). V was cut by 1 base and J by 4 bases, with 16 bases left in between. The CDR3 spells CATSRVIEGGGETQYF. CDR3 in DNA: TGTGCCACCAGCAGAGTAATCGAGGGAGGGGGAGAGACCCAGTACTTC.

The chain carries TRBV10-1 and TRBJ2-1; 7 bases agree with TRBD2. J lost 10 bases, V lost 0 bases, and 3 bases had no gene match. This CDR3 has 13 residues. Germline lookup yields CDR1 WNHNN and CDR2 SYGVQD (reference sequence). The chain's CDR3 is CASSESWRGEQFF. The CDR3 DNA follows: TGCGCCAGCAGTGAGTCTTGGCGGGGGGAGCAGTTCTTC.

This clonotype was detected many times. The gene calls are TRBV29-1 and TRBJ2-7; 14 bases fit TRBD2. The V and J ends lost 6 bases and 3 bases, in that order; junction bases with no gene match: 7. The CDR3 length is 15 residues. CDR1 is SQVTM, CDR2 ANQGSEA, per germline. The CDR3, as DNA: TGCAGCGTGGCCGGGACTAGCGGGAGTCTCTACGAGCAGTACTTC. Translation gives CSVAGTSGSLYEQYF.

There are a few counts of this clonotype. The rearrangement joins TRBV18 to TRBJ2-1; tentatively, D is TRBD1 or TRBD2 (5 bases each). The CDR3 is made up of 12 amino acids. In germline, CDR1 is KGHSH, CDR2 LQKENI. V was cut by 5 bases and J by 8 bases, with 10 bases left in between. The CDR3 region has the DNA TGTGCCAGCTCAGAACGAGGGGATGAGCAGTTCTTC. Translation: CASSERGDEQFF.

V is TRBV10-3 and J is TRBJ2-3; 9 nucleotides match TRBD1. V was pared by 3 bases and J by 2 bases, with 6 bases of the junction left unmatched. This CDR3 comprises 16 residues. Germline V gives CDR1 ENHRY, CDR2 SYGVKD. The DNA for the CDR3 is TGTGCCATCAGTGATTCCGGGACAGGGAACACAGATACGCAGTATTTT. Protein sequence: CAISDSGTGNTDTQYF.

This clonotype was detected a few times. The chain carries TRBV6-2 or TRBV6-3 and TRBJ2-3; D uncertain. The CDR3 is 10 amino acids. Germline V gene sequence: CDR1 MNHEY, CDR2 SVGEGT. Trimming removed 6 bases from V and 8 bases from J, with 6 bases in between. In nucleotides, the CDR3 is TGTGCCAGCAGCGACTTTACGCAGTATTTT. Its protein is CASSDFTQYF.

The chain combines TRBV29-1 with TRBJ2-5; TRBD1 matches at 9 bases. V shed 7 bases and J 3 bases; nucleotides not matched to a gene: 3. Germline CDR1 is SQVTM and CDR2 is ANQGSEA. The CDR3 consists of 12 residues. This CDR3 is CSATGGKETQYF. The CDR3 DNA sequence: TGCAGCGCCACAGGGGGCAAAGAGACCCAGTACTTC.